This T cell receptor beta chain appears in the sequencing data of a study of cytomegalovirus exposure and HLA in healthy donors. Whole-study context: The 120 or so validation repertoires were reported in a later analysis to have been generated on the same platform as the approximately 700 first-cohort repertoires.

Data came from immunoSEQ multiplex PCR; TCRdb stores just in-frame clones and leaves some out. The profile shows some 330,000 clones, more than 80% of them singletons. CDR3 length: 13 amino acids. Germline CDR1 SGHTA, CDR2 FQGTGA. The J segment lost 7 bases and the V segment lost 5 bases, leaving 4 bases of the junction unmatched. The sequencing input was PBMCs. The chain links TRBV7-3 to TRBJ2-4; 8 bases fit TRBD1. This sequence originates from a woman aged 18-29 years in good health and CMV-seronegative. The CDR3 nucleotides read TGTGCCAGCAGCCCGGGACAGGCTAACATTCAGTACTTC. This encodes CASSPGQANIQYF.